This T cell receptor beta chain was sequenced in a study of early T cells in non-severe SARS-CoV-2 infection. Overall study context: Sequencing was performed on bulk RNA from unsorted whole blood, leaving chains unpaired.

The V end was cut by 2 bases, the J end by 4 bases, with 11 bases between. CDR3 size: 14 residues. Germline V gene data show CDR1 as SGHDN and CDR2 as FVKESK. This clonotype was detected only a few times. As yet, its antigen is unknown. Overall study findings and caveats: Matching against VDJdb likely underestimated virus-specific expansions, favoring anti-spike CD8.

Attachment of unique molecular identifiers was made to individual cDNA molecules. MiXCR was run by TCRdb on the 5' RACE reads, yielding one entry per CDR3 protein. Seen here are under 50,000 distinct CDR3 sequences, roughly 4% observed once, and the top ten hold roughly 6%. The clonotype originates from an adult who was a healthcare worker with PCR-confirmed SARS-CoV-2 infection or an uninfected control (not recorded which). The chain carries TRBV14 and TRBJ1-2; D unclear. The sequenced sample consisted of whole blood. DNA of the CDR3: TGTGCCAGCAGCCAACCGGGAGGCATCTATGGCTACACCTTC. Amino acids: CASSQPGGIYGYTF.